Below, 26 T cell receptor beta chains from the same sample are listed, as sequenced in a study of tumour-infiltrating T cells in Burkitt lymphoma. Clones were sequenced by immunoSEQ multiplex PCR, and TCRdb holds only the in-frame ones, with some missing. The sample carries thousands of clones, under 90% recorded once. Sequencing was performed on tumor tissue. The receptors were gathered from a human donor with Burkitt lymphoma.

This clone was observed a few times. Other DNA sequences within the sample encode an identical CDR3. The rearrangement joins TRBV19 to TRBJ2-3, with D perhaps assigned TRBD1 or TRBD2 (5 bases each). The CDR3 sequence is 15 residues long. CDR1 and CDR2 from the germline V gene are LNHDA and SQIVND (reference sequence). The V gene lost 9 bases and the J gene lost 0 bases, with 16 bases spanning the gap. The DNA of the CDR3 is TGTGCCAGAACGGGACGTAGAGCTAGCACAGATACGCAGTATTTT. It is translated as CARTGRRASTDTQYF.

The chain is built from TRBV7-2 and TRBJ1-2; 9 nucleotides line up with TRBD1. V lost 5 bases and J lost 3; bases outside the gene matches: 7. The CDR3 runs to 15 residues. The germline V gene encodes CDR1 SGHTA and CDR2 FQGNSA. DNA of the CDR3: TGTGCCAGCAGCCGTCCGGGACAGGGTTACTATGGCTACACCTTC. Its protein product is CASSRPGQGYYGYTF.

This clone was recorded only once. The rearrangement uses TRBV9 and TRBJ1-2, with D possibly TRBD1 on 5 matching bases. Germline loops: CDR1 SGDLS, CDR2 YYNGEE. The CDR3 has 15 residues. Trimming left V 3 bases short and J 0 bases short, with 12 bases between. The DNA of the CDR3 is TGTGCCAGCAGCGCTTATCAGGGCCCTAACTATGGCTACACCTTC. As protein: CASSAYQGPNYGYTF.

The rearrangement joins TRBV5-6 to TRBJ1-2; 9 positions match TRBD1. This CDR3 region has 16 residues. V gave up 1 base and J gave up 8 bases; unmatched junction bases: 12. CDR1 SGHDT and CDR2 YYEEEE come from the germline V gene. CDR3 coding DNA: TGTGCCAGCAGCTTGCGGGGACAGGGCCTAACGTGGGGCTACACCTTC. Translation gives CASSLRGQGLTWGYTF.

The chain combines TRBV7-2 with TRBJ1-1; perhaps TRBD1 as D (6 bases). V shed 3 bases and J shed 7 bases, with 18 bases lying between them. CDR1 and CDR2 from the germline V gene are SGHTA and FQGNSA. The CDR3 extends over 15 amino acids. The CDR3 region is CASSFFNARGIEAFF. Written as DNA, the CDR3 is TGTGCCAGCAGCTTTTTTAACGCCAGGGGAATTGAAGCTTTCTTT.

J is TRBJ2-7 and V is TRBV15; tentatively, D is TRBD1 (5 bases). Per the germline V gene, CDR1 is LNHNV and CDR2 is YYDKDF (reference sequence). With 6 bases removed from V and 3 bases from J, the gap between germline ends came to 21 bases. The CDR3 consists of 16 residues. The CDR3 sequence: CATSPDDSATGYEQYF. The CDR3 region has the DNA TGTGCCACCAGTCCAGACGACAGTGCTACGGGCTACGAGCAGTACTTC.

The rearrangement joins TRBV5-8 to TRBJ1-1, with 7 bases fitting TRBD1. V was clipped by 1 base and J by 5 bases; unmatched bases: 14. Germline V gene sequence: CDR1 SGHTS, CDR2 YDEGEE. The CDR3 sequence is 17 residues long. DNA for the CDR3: TGTGCCAGCAGCTTGATCATTTCTGGGTCACAGGGGACTGAAGCTTTCTTT. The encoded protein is CASSLIISGSQGTEAFF.

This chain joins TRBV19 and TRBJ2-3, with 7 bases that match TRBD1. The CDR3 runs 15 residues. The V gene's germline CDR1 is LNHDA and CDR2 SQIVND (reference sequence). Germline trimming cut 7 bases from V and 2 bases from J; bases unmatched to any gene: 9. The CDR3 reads CASNLPTGTTDTQYF. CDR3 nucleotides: TGTGCCAGTAACCTCCCGACAGGGACCACAGATACGCAGTATTTT.

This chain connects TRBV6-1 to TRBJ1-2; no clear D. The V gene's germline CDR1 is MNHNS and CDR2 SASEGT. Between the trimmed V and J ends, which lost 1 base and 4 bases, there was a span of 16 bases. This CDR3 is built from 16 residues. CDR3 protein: CASSEVVSDGIYGYTF. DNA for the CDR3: TGTGCCAGCAGTGAAGTAGTCAGTGATGGCATCTATGGCTACACCTTC.

This CDR3 reads CASSPTSPGADTQYF. DNA of the CDR3: TGTGCCAGCAGCCCGACCAGTCCAGGGGCAGATACGCAGTATTTT. This chain connects TRBV5-4 to TRBJ2-3; perhaps TRBD1 as D (6 bases). From germline, CDR1 is SGHNT and CDR2 YYREEE (reference sequence). The CDR3 spans 15 residues. V lost 4 bases and J 4 bases, leaving 16 bases between the germline ends.

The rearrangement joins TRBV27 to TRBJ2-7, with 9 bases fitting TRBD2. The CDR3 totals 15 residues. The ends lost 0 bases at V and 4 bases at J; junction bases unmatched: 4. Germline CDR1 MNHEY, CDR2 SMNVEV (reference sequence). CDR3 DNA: TGTGCCAGCAGTTTATCTAGCGGGAGTTTATACGAGCAGTACTTC. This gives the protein CASSLSSGSLYEQYF.

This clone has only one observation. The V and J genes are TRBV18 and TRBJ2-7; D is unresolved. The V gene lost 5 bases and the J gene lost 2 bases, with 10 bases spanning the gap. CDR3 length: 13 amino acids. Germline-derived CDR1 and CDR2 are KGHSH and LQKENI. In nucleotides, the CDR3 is TGTGCCAGCTCAACCGCCCGTCCCTACGAGCAGTACTTC. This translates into CASSTARPYEQYF.

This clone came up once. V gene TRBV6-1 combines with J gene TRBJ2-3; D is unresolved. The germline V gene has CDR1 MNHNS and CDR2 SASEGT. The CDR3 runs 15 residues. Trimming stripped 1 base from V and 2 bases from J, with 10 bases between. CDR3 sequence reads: CASSEGVSLTDTQYF. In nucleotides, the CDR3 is TGTGCCAGCAGTGAAGGGGTCAGCCTCACAGATACGCAGTATTTT.

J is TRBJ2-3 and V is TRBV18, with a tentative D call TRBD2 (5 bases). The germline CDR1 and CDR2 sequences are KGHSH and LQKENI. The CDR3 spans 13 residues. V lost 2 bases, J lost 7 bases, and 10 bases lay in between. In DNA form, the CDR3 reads TGTGCCAGCTCACCAGAGGGCACGAATACGCAGTATTTT. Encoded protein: CASSPEGTNTQYF.

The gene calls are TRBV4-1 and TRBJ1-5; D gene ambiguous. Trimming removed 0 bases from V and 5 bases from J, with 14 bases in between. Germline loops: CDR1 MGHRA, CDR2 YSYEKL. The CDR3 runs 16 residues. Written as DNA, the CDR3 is TGCGCCAGCAGCCAAGATAGTATGGGGTCTGATCAGCCCCAGCATTTT. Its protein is CASSQDSMGSDQPQHF.

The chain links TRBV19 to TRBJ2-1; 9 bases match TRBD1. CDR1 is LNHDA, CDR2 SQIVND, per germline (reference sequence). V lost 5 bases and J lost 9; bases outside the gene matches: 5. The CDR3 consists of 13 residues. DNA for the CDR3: TGTGCCAGTAGTCGGACAGGGGTCGGTGAGCAGTTCTTC. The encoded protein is CASSRTGVGEQFF.

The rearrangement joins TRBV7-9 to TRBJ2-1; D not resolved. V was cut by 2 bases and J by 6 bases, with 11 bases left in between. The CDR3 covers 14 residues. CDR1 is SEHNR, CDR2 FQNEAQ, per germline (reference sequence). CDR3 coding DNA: TGTGCCAGCAGCTTAAGTACCTCCATCAATGAGCAGTTCTTC. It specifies CASSLSTSINEQFF.

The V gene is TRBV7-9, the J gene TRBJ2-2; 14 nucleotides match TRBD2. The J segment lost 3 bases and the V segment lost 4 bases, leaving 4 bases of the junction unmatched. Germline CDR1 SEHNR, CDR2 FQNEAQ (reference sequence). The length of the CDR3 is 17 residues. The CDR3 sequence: CASSSRTSGGYTGELFF. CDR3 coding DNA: TGTGCCAGCAGCTCCCGGACTAGCGGGGGGTACACCGGGGAGCTGTTTTTT.

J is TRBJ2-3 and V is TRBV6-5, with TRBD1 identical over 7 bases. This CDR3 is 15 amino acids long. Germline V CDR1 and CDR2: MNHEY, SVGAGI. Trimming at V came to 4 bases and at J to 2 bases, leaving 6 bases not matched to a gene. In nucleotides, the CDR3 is TGTGCCAGCAGTTCCCGGACAGGAAACACAGATACGCAGTATTTT. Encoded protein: CASSSRTGNTDTQYF.

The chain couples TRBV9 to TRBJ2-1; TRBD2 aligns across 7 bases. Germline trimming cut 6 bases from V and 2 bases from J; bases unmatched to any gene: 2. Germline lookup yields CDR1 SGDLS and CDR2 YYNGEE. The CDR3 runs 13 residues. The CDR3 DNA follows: TGTGCCAGCAAGGCGGGAGCCTACAATGAGCAGTTCTTC. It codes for CASKAGAYNEQFF.

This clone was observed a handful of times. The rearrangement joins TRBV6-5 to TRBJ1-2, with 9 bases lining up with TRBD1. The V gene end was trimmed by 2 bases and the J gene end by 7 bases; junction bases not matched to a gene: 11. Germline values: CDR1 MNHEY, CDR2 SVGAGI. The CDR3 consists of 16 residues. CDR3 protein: CASSYQVQGAQSGYTF. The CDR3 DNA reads TGTGCCAGCAGTTACCAAGTACAGGGGGCGCAGAGTGGCTACACCTTC.

In DNA form, the CDR3 reads TGCGCCAGCAGCGGGGATACCGCGAACACCGGGGAGCTGTTTTTT. Protein sequence: CASSGDTANTGELFF. The chain uses TRBV5-1 and TRBJ2-2; D remains unclear. The CDR3 length is 15 residues. Trimming cost V 4 bases and J 0 bases, with 10 bases left between them. In germline, CDR1 is SGHRS, CDR2 YFSETQ.

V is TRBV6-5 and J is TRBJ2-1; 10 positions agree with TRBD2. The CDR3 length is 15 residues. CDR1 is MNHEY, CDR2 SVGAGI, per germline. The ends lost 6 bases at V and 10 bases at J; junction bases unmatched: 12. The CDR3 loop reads CASSPERGGLEEQFF. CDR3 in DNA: TGTGCCAGCAGCCCCGAGCGGGGGGGCCTGGAGGAGCAGTTCTTC.

CDR3 protein: CASSLRREGNEQFF. In nucleotides, the CDR3 is TGTGCCAGCAGCTTACGGCGGGAGGGGAATGAGCAGTTCTTC. The J gene is TRBJ2-1, the V gene TRBV7-6; 9 bases line up with TRBD2. CDR3 length equals 14 residues. Trimming removed 2 bases from V and 7 bases from J; junction bases left unmatched: 3. Per germline, CDR1 SGHVS and CDR2 FNYEAQ.

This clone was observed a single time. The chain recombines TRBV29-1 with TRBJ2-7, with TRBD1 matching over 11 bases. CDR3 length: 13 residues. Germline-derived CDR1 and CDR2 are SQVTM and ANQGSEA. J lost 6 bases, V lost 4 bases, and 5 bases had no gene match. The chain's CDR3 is CSVVGQGASEQYF. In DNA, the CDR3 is TGCAGCGTTGTAGGACAGGGGGCGAGCGAGCAGTACTTC.

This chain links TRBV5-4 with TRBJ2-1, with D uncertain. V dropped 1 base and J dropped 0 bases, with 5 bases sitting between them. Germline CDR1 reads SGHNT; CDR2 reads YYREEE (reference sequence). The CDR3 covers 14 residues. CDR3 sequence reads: CASSLKGSYNEQFF. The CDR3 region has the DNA TGTGCCAGCAGCTTGAAGGGCTCCTACAATGAGCAGTTCTTC.